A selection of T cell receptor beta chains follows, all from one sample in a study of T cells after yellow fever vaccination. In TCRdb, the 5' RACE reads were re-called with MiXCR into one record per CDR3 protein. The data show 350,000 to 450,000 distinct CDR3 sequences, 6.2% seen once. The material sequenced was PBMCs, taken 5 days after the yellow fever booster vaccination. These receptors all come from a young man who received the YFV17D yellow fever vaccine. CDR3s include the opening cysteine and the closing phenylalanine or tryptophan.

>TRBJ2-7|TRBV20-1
CSASDRGLYEQYF
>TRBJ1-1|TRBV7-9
CASSLDDTEAFF
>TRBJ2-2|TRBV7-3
CASSLSGGGGELFF
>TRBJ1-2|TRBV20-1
CSARDRSRVYGYTF
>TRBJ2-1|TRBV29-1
CSVGVGQSSYNEQFF
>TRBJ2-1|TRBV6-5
CASSYSPGLISYNEQFF
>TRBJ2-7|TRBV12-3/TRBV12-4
CASSFSGGPREQYF
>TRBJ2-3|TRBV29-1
CSVAPGTDTQYF
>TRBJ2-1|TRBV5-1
CASSLGNSHSSYNEQFF
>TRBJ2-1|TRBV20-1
CSASPGTGFGEQFF
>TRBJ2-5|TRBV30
CAWSVRFSGGAETQYF
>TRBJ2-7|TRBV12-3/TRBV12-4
CASSFGPGPYEQYF
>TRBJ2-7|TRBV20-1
CSASQRGAYELYF
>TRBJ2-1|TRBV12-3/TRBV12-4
CASSLTPLTSSSYNEQFF
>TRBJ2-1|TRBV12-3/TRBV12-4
CASSLARRSSYNEQFF
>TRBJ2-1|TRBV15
CATSRASVNEQFF
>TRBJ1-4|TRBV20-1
CCAGPGHNDPTNEKLFF